The 21 T cell receptor beta chains below all came from one sample that was sequenced in a study of graft-versus-host responses after intestinal transplantation. To release intraepithelial and lamina propria lymphocytes, the graft tissue was processed. Here immunoSEQ multiplex PCR was the method, and the copy in TCRdb shows in-frame clones only, minus some. Of roughly 27,000 clones listed, around 83% were seen once; the top ten hold approximately 3%. Material: ileum tissue, obtained 98 days after intestinal transplantation. The receptor set was obtained from a human patient who received an intestinal transplant, so some T cells may come from the graft donor.

The rearrangement uses TRBV9 and TRBJ2-3; no clear D. Per germline, CDR1 SGDLS and CDR2 YYNGEE. V lost 0 bases and J 6 bases, leaving 8 bases between the germline ends. This CDR3 region has 13 residues. CDR3 amino acids: CASSVATRDTQYF. The DNA for the CDR3 is TGTGCCAGCAGCGTAGCTACTCGGGATACGCAGTATTTT.

This clone was detected only once. The chain is built from TRBV12-5 and TRBJ2-7, with D unclear. CDR3 size: 13 residues. Germline V gives CDR1 LGHNT, CDR2 FRNRAP. Between the trimmed V and J ends, which lost 2 bases and 2 bases, there was a span of 7 bases. In nucleotides, the CDR3 is TGTGCTAGTGGTTTGCGCGGAACCTACGAGCAGTACTTC. Its translation: CASGLRGTYEQYF.

Worth noting for this clone: The same CDR3 arises from other DNA sequences in this sample as well. CDR3 sequence: CASSLSYEQYF. CDR3 sequence (DNA): TGTGCCAGCAGCCTCAGCTACGAGCAGTACTTC. The chain carries TRBV7-9 and TRBJ2-7; unclear D gene. Germline values: CDR1 SEHNR, CDR2 FQNEAQ (reference sequence). This CDR3 region has 11 residues. V was shortened by 5 bases and J by 3 bases, with 5 bases between the two germline ends.

This clone was observed once. This chain joins TRBV4-2 and TRBJ1-2; D is uncertain. The CDR3 length is 18 residues. Germline V lookup: CDR1 LGHNA, CDR2 YNFKEQ. Trimming stripped 0 bases from V and 4 bases from J, with 21 bases between. CDR3 residues: CASSQDGSGMGTGYGYTF. The DNA for the CDR3 is TGTGCCAGCAGCCAAGATGGGAGTGGGATGGGTACCGGCTATGGCTACACCTTC.

The chain employs TRBV13 and TRBJ1-6; 7 positions agree with TRBD1. The CDR3 is made up of 14 amino acids. The J segment lost 10 bases and the V segment lost 2 bases, leaving 5 bases of the junction unmatched. CDR1 and CDR2 from the germline V gene are PRHDT and FYEKMQ (reference sequence). CDR3 in amino acids: CASSLRGGGSPLHF. DNA of the CDR3: TGTGCCAGCAGCTTAAGAGGGGGCGGATCACCCCTCCACTTT.

This chain links TRBV6-1 with TRBJ2-3, with 15 bases matching TRBD2. Trimming at V came to 7 bases and at J to 10 bases, leaving 9 bases not matched to a gene. There are 15 residues in the CDR3. Germline-derived CDR1 and CDR2 are MNHNS and SASEGT. The CDR3 DNA sequence: TGTGCCAGCACCGGATCGGGACTAGCGGGGGGATCGCAGTATTTT. Residues: CASTGSGLAGGSQYF.

In this sample, this clone turned up once. The rearrangement uses TRBV7-9 and TRBJ1-2, with a tentative D call TRBD1 (5 bases). Germline CDR1 SEHNR, CDR2 FQNEAQ (reference sequence). This CDR3 has 16 amino acids. The ends were cut back, 2 bases at V and 4 bases at J, with 17 bases in the middle. The CDR3 DNA reads as TGTGCCAGCAGCTTAAGGTTCCGCGGGGCCTTCTATGGCTACACCTTC. Translated: CASSLRFRGAFYGYTF.

This clone was seen just once. The rearrangement links TRBV27 to TRBJ2-6; weak D call: TRBD1 (6 bases). Germline-derived CDR1 and CDR2 are MNHEY and SMNVEV (reference sequence). V lost 4 bases, J lost 0 bases, and 13 bases lay in between. This CDR3 comprises 17 residues. CDR3 nucleotides: TGTGCCAGCAGTTACGGGACACCGAGCTCTGGGGCCAACGTCCTGACTTTC. This codes for CASSYGTPSSGANVLTF.

The V and J genes are TRBV18 and TRBJ2-1; 7 bases line up with TRBD2. V gave up 6 bases and J gave up 8 bases; unmatched junction bases: 10. CDR1 is KGHSH, CDR2 LQKENI, per germline. The CDR3 totals 14 residues. CDR3 coding DNA: TGTGCCAGCTCCCCTGTGGGGGGGTGGGATGAGCAGTTCTTC. As protein: CASSPVGGWDEQFF. Full variable domain (missing parts from reference TRBV18 and TRBJ2-1): NAGVMQNPRHLVRRRGQEARLRCSPMKGHSHVYWYRQLPEEGLKFMVYLQKENIIDESGMPKERFSAEFPKEGPSILRIQQVVRGDSAAYFCASSPVGGWDEQFFGPGTRLTVL.

This chain links TRBV5-1 with TRBJ2-1; 11 bases fit TRBD2. The CDR3 runs 12 residues. The J segment lost 16 bases and the V segment lost 8 bases, leaving 11 bases of the junction unmatched. Germline values: CDR1 SGHRS, CDR2 YFSETQ. CDR3 in DNA: TGCGCCAGACCTCTAGCGGGGGGCGGCCAATTCTTC. It codes for CARPLAGGGQFF. Variable domain in full (rest from reference TRBV5-1 and TRBJ2-1): KAGVTQTPRYLIKTRGQQVTLSCSPISGHRSVSWYQQTPGQGLQFLFEYFSETQRNKGNFPGRFSGRQFSNSRSEMNVSTLELGDSALYLCARPLAGGGQFFGPGTRLTVL.

This clone was picked up one time. The V call is TRBV5-1, the J call TRBJ2-5; D unclear. The V end was cut by 1 base, the J end by 2 bases, with 9 bases between. The CDR3 is 14 amino acids. CDR1 is SGHRS, CDR2 YFSETQ, per germline. CDR3 nucleotides: TGCGCCAGCAGCTTGTTGGCTATTCAAGAGACCCAGTACTTC. It is translated as CASSLLAIQETQYF.

The CDR3 here is CASSLYAGPRFPYGYTF. CDR3 DNA sequence: TGTGCCAGCAGCTTATATGCCGGGCCTCGATTTCCCTATGGCTACACCTTC. The chain uses TRBV7-9 and TRBJ1-2; D call uncertain. Trimming removed 2 bases from V and 4 bases from J, with 20 bases in between. Germline V lookup: CDR1 SEHNR, CDR2 FQNEAQ (reference sequence). This CDR3 has 17 residues. The variable domain in full, completed from reference TRBV7-9 and TRBJ1-2, reads DTGVSQNPRHKITKRGQNVTFRCDPISEHNRLYWYRQTLGQGPEFLTYFQNEAQLEKSRLLSDRFSAERPKGSFSTLEIQRTEQGDSAMYLCASSLYAGPRFPYGYTFGSGTRLTVV.

The rearrangement joins TRBV9 to TRBJ2-3; D unclear. CDR1 is SGDLS, CDR2 YYNGEE, per germline. This CDR3 comprises 11 residues. V lost 4 bases and J 2 bases, leaving 2 bases between the germline ends. CDR3 nucleotide sequence: TGTGCCAGCAGCCTCACAGATACGCAGTATTTT. Amino acid sequence: CASSLTDTQYF.

The rearrangement links TRBV30 to TRBJ1-2; no firm D call. CDR1 and CDR2 (germline): GTSNPN, SVGIG (reference sequence). V was trimmed by 2 bases and J by 8 bases, leaving 12 bases between them. The CDR3 contains 12 residues. In nucleotides, the CDR3 is TGTGCCTGGAGTTTAAACAGCTACGGCTACACCTTC. Protein product: CAWSLNSYGYTF.

DNA for the CDR3: TGTGCCAGCAGCTTAGGGTTGTGGGCTAGCGGGGTCCCAGATACGCAGTATTTT. This translates into CASSLGLWASGVPDTQYF. The gene calls are TRBV11-2 and TRBJ2-3; the match to TRBD2 covers 9 bases. Germline loops: CDR1 SGHAT, CDR2 FQNNGV. The V segment lost 1 base and the J segment 4 bases; nucleotides outside the gene matches: 12. The CDR3 runs 18 residues.

This chain links TRBV29-1 with TRBJ1-2; 8 nucleotides align to TRBD1. Per the germline V gene, CDR1 is SQVTM and CDR2 is ANQGSEA. V was clipped by 3 bases and J by 4 bases; unmatched bases: 4. The CDR3 covers 13 residues. CDR3 sequence: CSVETGAVYGYTF. The CDR3 coding sequence is TGCAGCGTTGAGACAGGGGCGGTCTATGGCTACACCTTC.

The V call is TRBV10-3, the J call TRBJ1-3; D is unresolved. The CDR3 has 15 residues. V shed 6 bases and J shed 1 base, with 13 bases lying between them. Germline values: CDR1 ENHRY, CDR2 SYGVKD. CDR3 coding DNA: TGTGCCATCAGGCAGTGGCTAGGGTCTGGAAACACCATATATTTT. Residues: CAIRQWLGSGNTIYF.

This clone has a handful of counts. The chain recombines TRBV19 with TRBJ1-1; 7 bases match TRBD1. J lost 6 bases, V lost 3 bases, and 10 bases had no gene match. The CDR3 loop spans 15 amino acids. Germline CDR1 reads LNHDA; CDR2 reads SQIVND (reference sequence). The CDR3 DNA is TGTGCCAGTAGTATTCCCAGACAGGGAAATTCTGAAGCTTTCTTT. This sequence encodes CASSIPRQGNSEAFF. Complete variable domain (other parts from reference TRBV19 and TRBJ1-1): DGGITQSPKYLFRKEGQNVTLSCEQNLNHDAMYWYRQDPGQGLRLIYYSQIVNDFQKGDIAEGYSVSREKKESFPLTVTSAQKNPTAFYLCASSIPRQGNSEAFFGQGTRLTVV.

This clone has a single count. The chain recombines TRBV27 with TRBJ2-3, with D tentatively TRBD1 (5 bases). Germline loops: CDR1 MNHEY, CDR2 SMNVEV (reference sequence). V lost 5 bases and J 4 bases, leaving 16 bases between the germline ends. CDR3 size: 15 residues. CDR3 sequence reads: CASSPTQGIADTQYF. The CDR3 bases are TGTGCCAGCAGTCCCACCCAGGGTATTGCAGATACGCAGTATTTT.

The V call is TRBV19, the J call TRBJ1-2; no clear D gene. This CDR3 has 11 amino acids. The V gene lost 8 bases and the J gene lost 2 bases, with 6 bases spanning the gap. Per germline, CDR1 LNHDA and CDR2 SQIVND (reference sequence). CDR3 sequence: CASQQNYGYTF. CDR3 DNA: TGTGCCAGTCAACAGAACTATGGCTACACCTTC. The full variable domain, rest sourced from reference TRBV19 and TRBJ1-2, is DGGITQSPKYLFRKEGQNVTLSCEQNLNHDAMYWYRQDPGQGLRLIYYSQIVNDFQKGDIAEGYSVSREKKESFPLTVTSAQKNPTAFYLCASQQNYGYTFGSGTRLTVV.

This chain uses TRBV6-6 with TRBJ2-7, with unresolved D. V lost 5 bases, J lost 6 bases, and 11 bases lay in between. Germline V gene lookup returns CDR1 MNHNY and CDR2 SVGAGI (reference sequence). The CDR3 loop spans 12 amino acids. This chain's CDR3 is CASSPAQSEQYF. The DNA for the CDR3 is TGTGCCAGCAGTCCCGCACAGAGCGAGCAGTACTTC.